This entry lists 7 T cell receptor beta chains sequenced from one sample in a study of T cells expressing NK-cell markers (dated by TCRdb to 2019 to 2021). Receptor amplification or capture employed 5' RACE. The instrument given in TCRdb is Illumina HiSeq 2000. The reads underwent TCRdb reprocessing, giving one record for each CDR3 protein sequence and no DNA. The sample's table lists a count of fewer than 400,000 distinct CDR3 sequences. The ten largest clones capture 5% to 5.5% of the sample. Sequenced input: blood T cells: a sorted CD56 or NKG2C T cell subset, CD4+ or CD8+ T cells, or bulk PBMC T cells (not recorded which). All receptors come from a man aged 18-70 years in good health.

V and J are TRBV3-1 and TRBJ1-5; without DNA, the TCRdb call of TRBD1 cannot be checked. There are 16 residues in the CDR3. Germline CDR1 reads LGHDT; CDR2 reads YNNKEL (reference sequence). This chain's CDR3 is CASSQDEQGNNQPQHF.

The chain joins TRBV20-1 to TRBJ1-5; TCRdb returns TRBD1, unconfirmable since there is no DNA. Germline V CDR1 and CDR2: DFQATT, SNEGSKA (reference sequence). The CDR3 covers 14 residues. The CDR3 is CSVTPLISNQPQHF.

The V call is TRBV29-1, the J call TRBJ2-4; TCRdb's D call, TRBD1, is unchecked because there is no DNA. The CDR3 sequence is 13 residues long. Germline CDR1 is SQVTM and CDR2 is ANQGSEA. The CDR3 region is CSVPGSAKNIQYF.

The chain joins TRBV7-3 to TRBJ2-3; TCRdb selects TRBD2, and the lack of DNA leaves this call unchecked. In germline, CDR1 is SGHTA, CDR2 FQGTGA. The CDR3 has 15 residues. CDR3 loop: CASSMVAGSTDTQYF.

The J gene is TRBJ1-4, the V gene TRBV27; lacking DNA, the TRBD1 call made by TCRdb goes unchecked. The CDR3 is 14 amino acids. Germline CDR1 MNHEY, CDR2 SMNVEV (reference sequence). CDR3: CASPLGGSSEKLFF.

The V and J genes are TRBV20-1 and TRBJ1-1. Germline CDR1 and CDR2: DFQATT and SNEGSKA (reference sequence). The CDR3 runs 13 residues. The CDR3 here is CSARQTRDTEAFF.

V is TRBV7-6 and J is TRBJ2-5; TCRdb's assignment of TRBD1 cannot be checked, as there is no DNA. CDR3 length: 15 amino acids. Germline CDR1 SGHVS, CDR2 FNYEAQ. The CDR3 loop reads CASSSGGTGSETQYF.